Presented here are 20 T cell receptor beta chains from one specimen sequenced in a study of blood T cell repertoires in COVID-19. The table came from immunoSEQ multiplex PCR; TCRdb's copy has only in-frame clones and leaves some out. The table records roughly 410,000 clones, 75% to 90% of them present only once. The material sequenced was peripheral blood. The receptors were gathered from a woman aged 35 to 49 with COVID-19, enrolled during active disease.

This clone was observed a handful of times. The rearrangement joins TRBV4-2 to TRBJ1-1, with D uncertain. The V gene's germline CDR1 is LGHNA and CDR2 YNFKEQ. The CDR3 contains 14 residues. Trimming shortened V by 5 bases and J by 5 bases, and 15 bases separated the two germline ends. The CDR3 sequence is CASSWTEGYTEAFF. The DNA for the CDR3 is TGTGCCAGCAGCTGGACGGAGGGATATACTGAAGCTTTCTTT.

The chain carries TRBV4-1 and TRBJ2-3; D possibly corresponds to TRBD1 (5 bases). V was shortened by 5 bases and J by 0 bases, with 18 bases between the two germline ends. Germline V lookup: CDR1 MGHRA, CDR2 YSYEKL. This CDR3 comprises 17 residues. CDR3 DNA: TGCGCCAGCAGCAAGCTCCCCGTGACAGTGAGCACAGATACGCAGTATTTT. Protein product: CASSKLPVTVSTDTQYF.

The gene calls are TRBV4-3 and TRBJ1-1; D gene unclear. Germline loops: CDR1 LGHNA, CDR2 YSLEER. The V end was cut by 0 bases, the J end by 4 bases, with 15 bases between. There are 16 residues in the CDR3. CDR3 sequence: CASSQDRSGFSTEAFF. In nucleotides, the CDR3 is TGCGCCAGCAGCCAAGATAGGTCGGGGTTCAGCACTGAAGCTTTCTTT.

The V and J genes are TRBV6-5 and TRBJ1-2; tentative D call: TRBD1 (6 bases). V lost 7 bases to trimming and J lost 4 bases, with 19 bases between them. This CDR3 contains 15 residues. The germline V gene has CDR1 MNHEY and CDR2 SVGAGI. DNA of the CDR3: TGTGCCAGCACCGCCGTGACAGGATGGGCCTATGGCTACACCTTC. Protein: CASTAVTGWAYGYTF.

This clone was seen a handful of times. The sample has other DNA sequences that encode this CDR3 too. CDR3 amino acids: CASSPQTGGTEAFF. CDR3 in DNA: TGTGCCAGCTCACCGCAGACAGGGGGCACTGAAGCTTTCTTT. The rearrangement joins TRBV18 to TRBJ1-1, with 9 bases aligning to TRBD1. With 3 bases clipped from V and 4 bases from J, the junction kept 3 bases outside the gene matches. This CDR3 comprises 14 residues. Germline values: CDR1 KGHSH, CDR2 LQKENI.

The V call is TRBV29-1, the J call TRBJ1-1; D gene ambiguous. CDR1 and CDR2 from the germline V gene are SQVTM and ANQGSEA. The CDR3 is made up of 12 amino acids. The V and J ends lost 7 bases and 4 bases respectively, with 13 bases between them. In DNA form, the CDR3 reads TGCAGCGCCAGCTTAGGGAGCACTGAAGCTTTCTTT. As protein: CSASLGSTEAFF.

CDR3 nucleotides: TGTGCCAGCAGCTTGGGGCCCACTAGCAATCAGCCCCAGCATTTT. This encodes CASSLGPTSNQPQHF. The chain has TRBV5-4 and TRBJ1-5, with unresolved D. Germline values: CDR1 SGHNT, CDR2 YYREEE (reference sequence). V was cut by 0 bases and J by 0 bases, with 7 bases left in between. This CDR3 has 15 amino acids.

The gene calls are TRBV6-5 and TRBJ2-7, with 8 nucleotides matching TRBD1. Germline V gene sequence: CDR1 MNHEY, CDR2 SVGAGI. The J segment lost 0 bases and the V segment lost 9 bases, leaving 4 bases of the junction unmatched. The CDR3 is made up of 13 amino acids. As DNA, the CDR3 is TGTGCCAGTGACAGGGGTTTCTCCTACGAGCAGTACTTC. Encoded protein: CASDRGFSYEQYF.

In its sample, this clone was seen once. The gene calls are TRBV5-1 and TRBJ2-5; a weak D match, TRBD1 (5 bases). Germline CDR1 SGHRS, CDR2 YFSETQ. V was trimmed by 1 base and J by 5 bases, leaving 9 bases between them. This CDR3 spans 13 amino acids. CDR3 in amino acids: CASSLFSGETQYF. In DNA form, the CDR3 reads TGCGCCAGCAGCTTGTTTTCAGGGGAGACCCAGTACTTC. The entire variable domain, with the rest obtained from reference TRBV5-1 and TRBJ2-5, is as follows: KAGVTQTPRYLIKTRGQQVTLSCSPISGHRSVSWYQQTPGQGLQFLFEYFSETQRNKGNFPGRFSGRQFSNSRSEMNVSTLELGDSALYLCASSLFSGETQYFGPGTRLLVL.

The chain is built from TRBV6-5 and TRBJ2-1; 7 bases align to TRBD1. V shed 0 bases, J shed 14 bases, and the junction held 13 bases outside the gene matches. The CDR3 extends over 15 amino acids. Germline assignment: CDR1 MNHEY and CDR2 SVGAGI. In DNA, the CDR3 is TGTGCCAGCAGTTACTCGACAGGGATAGAGGGTAGGAAGTTCTTC. Protein product: CASSYSTGIEGRKFF.

J is TRBJ2-5 and V is TRBV9, with no clear D. The V gene lost 0 bases and the J gene lost 0 bases, with 9 bases spanning the gap. In germline, CDR1 is SGDLS, CDR2 YYNGEE. The CDR3 loop spans 15 amino acids. The CDR3 nucleotides are TGTGCCAGCAGCGTAGTGGGTGACTACCAAGAGACCCAGTACTTC. Protein: CASSVVGDYQETQYF.

This rearrangement joins TRBV7-9 to TRBJ2-7; TRBD2 matches 13 bases. Trimming took 7 bases from V and 2 from J; bases not matched to a gene: 2. Germline V lookup: CDR1 SEHNR, CDR2 FQNEAQ (reference sequence). CDR3 size: 14 residues. CDR3 residues: CASTGTSGTYEQYF. The CDR3 DNA sequence: TGTGCCAGCACCGGGACTAGCGGGACCTACGAGCAGTACTTC.

The chain recombines TRBV18 with TRBJ2-1; 12 bases agree with TRBD2. Germline CDR1 is KGHSH and CDR2 is LQKENI. Unmatched junction bases numbered 9, after V lost 6 bases and J lost 6 bases. The CDR3 has 16 residues. For the CDR3, the DNA is TGTGCCAGCTCGCCCAATCTAGCGGGGGGGAGCAATGAGCAGTTCTTC. Translating it yields CASSPNLAGGSNEQFF.

The chain recombines TRBV2 with TRBJ1-1; the D gene is possibly TRBD1 (6 bases). The germline V gene encodes CDR1 SNHLY and CDR2 FYNNEI. The CDR3 runs 15 residues. Trimming removed 3 bases from V and 3 bases from J, with 14 bases in between. This CDR3 is CASSEQGPMHTEAFF. For the CDR3, the DNA is TGTGCCAGCAGTGAGCAGGGGCCTATGCACACTGAAGCTTTCTTT.

The chain links TRBV20-1 to TRBJ2-1; D uncertain. The CDR3 has 11 residues. Germline CDR1 DFQATT, CDR2 SNEGSKA (reference sequence). The V gene lost 3 bases and the J gene lost 10 bases, with 10 bases spanning the gap. CDR3 DNA: TGCAGTGCTAGTAACCGGCGGGAGCAGTTCTTC. Residues: CSASNRREQFF.

The rearrangement joins TRBV30 to TRBJ2-7; 9 bases are a match to TRBD1. The ends lost 5 bases at V and 6 bases at J; junction bases unmatched: 8. CDR1 and CDR2 from the germline V gene are GTSNPN and SVGIG (reference sequence). The CDR3 length is 13 residues. DNA of the CDR3: TGTGCCTGGGCCGGGACAGGGAGCCCCGAGCAGTACTTC. Its protein is CAWAGTGSPEQYF.

The chain links TRBV7-2 to TRBJ1-1; D possibly corresponds to TRBD1 (5 bases). CDR1 is SGHTA, CDR2 FQGNSA, per germline. Trimming removed 2 bases at V and 10 bases at J, with 20 bases between. CDR3 length: 15 residues. CDR3 nucleotides: TGTGCCAGCAGCTTATTGGTGGCAGGCCTCAGGGTAGCTTTCTTT. Translated, it gives CASSLLVAGLRVAFF.

This chain connects TRBV7-3 to TRBJ2-1, with D tentatively TRBD1 (6 bases). The V gene's germline CDR1 is SGHTA and CDR2 FQGTGA. Trimming took off 4 bases at V and 7 bases at J, with 17 bases between the two ends. There are 15 residues in the CDR3. CDR3 DNA sequence: TGTGCCAGCAGCTCCTTAGGGGGTTCGGGGAATGAGCAGTTCTTC. Translating gives CASSSLGGSGNEQFF.

This clone was counted only a few times. The chain uses TRBV11-2 and TRBJ2-7; D might be TRBD1 (7 bases). V dropped 5 bases and J dropped 7 bases, with 21 bases sitting between them. The CDR3 is 15 residues long. CDR1 is SGHAT and CDR2 is FQNNGV in the germline V gene. The CDR3 here is CASSAPAGGTGEQYF. CDR3 DNA: TGTGCCAGCAGCGCCCCGGCAGGGGGGACTGGTGAGCAGTACTTC.

J is TRBJ2-2 and V is TRBV15; no reliable D call. CDR3 length: 14 amino acids. Between the trimmed V and J ends, which lost 6 bases and 4 bases, there was a span of 12 bases. Germline lookup yields CDR1 LNHNV and CDR2 YYDKDF (reference sequence). CDR3 region: CATRERLSTGELFF. CDR3 DNA: TGTGCCACCAGGGAGAGACTTTCCACCGGGGAGCTGTTTTTT.